This is a list of T cell receptor beta chains from one sample in a study of blood T cell repertoires in COVID-19. Some clones are missing from TCRdb's copy, which holds only in-frame ones; the method was immunoSEQ multiplex PCR. The sample includes 200,000 or so clones, 75% to 90% seen only once; the top ten take under 2.5%. Material: peripheral blood. Receptors were obtained from a man aged 70 or older with active or convalescent COVID-19. Each CDR3 is given with its conserved first and last residue. Fields, in order: J gene, D gene, clone size, V gene, CDR3 DNA, CDR3 protein. D genes are given only for firm matches. Only part of the rows carry a size: once, few, many, or a class if the clone is expanded.

>TRBJ2-2|NA|NA|TRBV7-9
TGTGCCAGCAGCTTAAGACAGACGAACACCGGGGAGCTGTTTTTT
CASSLRQTNTGELFF
>TRBJ1-2|TRBD1|NA|TRBV6-2/TRBV6-3
TGTGCCAGCAGCTCGGGACAGTGGGGAGGCTACACCTTC
CASSSGQWGGYTF
>TRBJ2-7|TRBD1|NA|TRBV6-8
TGTGCCAGCCCTTCCCAGGGGACAGGGGTGTACGAGCAGTACTTC
CASPSQGTGVYEQYF
>TRBJ2-1|TRBD2|NA|TRBV18
TGTGCCAGCTCACCTTGGACTAGCGGGGGGGGAATCCTGGATGAGCAGTTCTTC
CASSPWTSGGGILDEQFF
>TRBJ1-6|TRBD1|once|TRBV19
TGTGCCAGTGCACAGGGGATAAATTCACCCCTCCACTTT
CASAQGINSPLHF
>TRBJ2-2|NA|NA|TRBV7-9
TGTGCCAGCAGCCTACAGACTCGGGGGGCTAAGCGGGAGCTGTTTTTT
CASSLQTRGAKRELFF
>TRBJ1-4|NA|NA|TRBV7-2
TGTGCCAGCAGCTTAGGGGGGCAGGGTGGCGAAAAACTGTTTTTT
CASSLGGQGGEKLFF
>TRBJ1-2|NA|NA|TRBV27
TGTGCCAGCAGTTACAGGCTAAACTATGGCTACACCTTC
CASSYRLNYGYTF
>TRBJ1-5|NA|NA|TRBV7-9
TGTGCCAGCAGCCCCCCAGGGGCGAATCAGCCCCAGCATTTT
CASSPPGANQPQHF
>TRBJ2-5|TRBD2|NA|TRBV4-2
TGTGCCAGCAGCCAAGAGGGGACTAGCGGGGACGGAGAGACCCAGTACTTC
CASSQEGTSGDGETQYF